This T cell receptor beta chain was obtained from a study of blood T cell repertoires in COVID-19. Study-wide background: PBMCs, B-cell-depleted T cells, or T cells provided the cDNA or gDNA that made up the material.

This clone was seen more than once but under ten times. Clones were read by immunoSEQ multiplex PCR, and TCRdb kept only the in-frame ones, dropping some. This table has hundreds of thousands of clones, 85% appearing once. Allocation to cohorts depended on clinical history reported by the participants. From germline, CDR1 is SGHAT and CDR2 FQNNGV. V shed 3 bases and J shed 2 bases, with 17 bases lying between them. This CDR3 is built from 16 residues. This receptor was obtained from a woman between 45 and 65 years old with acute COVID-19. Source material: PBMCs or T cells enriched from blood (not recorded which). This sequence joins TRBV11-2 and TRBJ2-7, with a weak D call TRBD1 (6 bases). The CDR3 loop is CASSFGVQGSAYEQYF. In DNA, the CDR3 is TGTGCCAGCAGCTTTGGAGTCCAGGGGAGCGCCTACGAGCAGTACTTC. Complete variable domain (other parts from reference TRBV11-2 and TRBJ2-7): EAGVAQSPRYKIIEKRQSVAFWCNPISGHATLYWYQQILGQGPKLLIQFQNNGVVDDSQLPKDRFSAERLKGVDSTLKIQPAKLEDSAVYLCASSFGVQGSAYEQYFGPGTRLTVT.